The entry below describes one T cell receptor beta chain. Antigen unknown. The table came from immunoSEQ multiplex PCR; TCRdb's copy has only in-frame clones and leaves some out. The sample lists fewer than 30,000 clones; 76% were seen once. CDR1 and CDR2 from the germline V gene are SGHTA and FQGNSA. Trimming took 0 bases from V and 7 from J, leaving 7 bases between them. This CDR3 contains 14 residues. This entry is derived from a study of OX40 agonist ivuxolimab in advanced cancers. As for the study in general: Prior checkpoint blockade (anti-PD-1, anti-PD-L1 or anti-CTLA-4) was permitted; 40% had it. Three patients had partial responses: one hepatocellular carcinoma, two cutaneous melanoma. Study findings and constraints: Clonal expansion by week 6 occurred in CD4+ and CD8+ blood T cells (at 0.1 to 3.0 mg/kg).

Sequenced here: CD4+ or CD8+ T cells sorted from blood, sampled in a trial of the OX40 agonist ivuxolimab. The clonotype originates from an adult with an advanced solid tumor such as melanoma, head and neck, liver or kidney cancer. This chain links TRBV7-2 with TRBJ1-6, with D unresolved. The chain's CDR3 is CASSLAGINSPLHF. DNA of the CDR3: TGTGCCAGCAGCTTAGCGGGGATCAATTCACCCCTCCACTTT.